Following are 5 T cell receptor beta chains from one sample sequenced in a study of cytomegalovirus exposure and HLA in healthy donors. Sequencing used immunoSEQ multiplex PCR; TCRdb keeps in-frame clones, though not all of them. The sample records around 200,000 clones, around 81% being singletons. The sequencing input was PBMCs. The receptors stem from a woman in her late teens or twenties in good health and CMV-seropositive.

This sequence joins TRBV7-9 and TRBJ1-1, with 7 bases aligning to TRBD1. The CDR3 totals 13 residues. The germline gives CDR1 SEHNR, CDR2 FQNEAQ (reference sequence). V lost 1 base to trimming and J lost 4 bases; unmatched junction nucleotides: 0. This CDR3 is CASSLGTGTEAFF. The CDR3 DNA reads TGTGCCAGCAGCTTAGGGACAGGCACTGAAGCTTTCTTT. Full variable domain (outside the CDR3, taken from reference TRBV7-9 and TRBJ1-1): DTGVSQNPRHKITKRGQNVTFRCDPISEHNRLYWYRQTLGQGPEFLTYFQNEAQLEKSRLLSDRFSAERPKGSFSTLEIQRTEQGDSAMYLCASSLGTGTEAFFGQGTRLTVV.

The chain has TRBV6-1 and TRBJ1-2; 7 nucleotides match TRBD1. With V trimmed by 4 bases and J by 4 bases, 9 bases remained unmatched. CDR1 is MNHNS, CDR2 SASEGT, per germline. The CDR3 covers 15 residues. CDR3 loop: CASSVGAQGGYGYTF. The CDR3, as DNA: TGTGCCAGCAGTGTTGGGGCCCAGGGGGGCTATGGCTACACCTTC.

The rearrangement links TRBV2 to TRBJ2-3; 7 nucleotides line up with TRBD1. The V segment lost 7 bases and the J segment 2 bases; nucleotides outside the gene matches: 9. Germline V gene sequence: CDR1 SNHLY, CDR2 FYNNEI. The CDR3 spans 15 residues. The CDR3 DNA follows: TGTGCCAGCACCCTACAGGGGTTGTCCACAGATACGCAGTATTTT. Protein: CASTLQGLSTDTQYF. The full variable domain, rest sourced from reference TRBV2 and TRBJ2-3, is EPEVTQTPSHQVTQMGQEVILRCVPISNHLYFYWYRQILGQKVEFLVSFYNNEISEKSEIFDDQFSVERPDGSNFTLKIRSTKLEDSAMYFCASTLQGLSTDTQYFGPGTRLTVL.

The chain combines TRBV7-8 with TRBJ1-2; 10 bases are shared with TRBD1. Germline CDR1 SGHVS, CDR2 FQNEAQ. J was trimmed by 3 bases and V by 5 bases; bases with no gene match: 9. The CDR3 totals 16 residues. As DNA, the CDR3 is TGTGCCAGCAGCACCGGGACAGGGGCCGACGACTATGGCTACACCTTC. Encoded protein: CASSTGTGADDYGYTF.

This CDR3 is CASRPSGGTYEQYF. Here the CDR3 DNA reads TGTGCCAGCCGCCCGAGCGGGGGTACCTACGAGCAGTACTTC. V usage is TRBV10-3 and J usage is TRBJ2-7, with 8 bases aligning to TRBD2. Germline lookup yields CDR1 ENHRY and CDR2 SYGVKD. This CDR3 contains 14 residues. J was trimmed by 2 bases and V by 10 bases; bases with no gene match: 10.